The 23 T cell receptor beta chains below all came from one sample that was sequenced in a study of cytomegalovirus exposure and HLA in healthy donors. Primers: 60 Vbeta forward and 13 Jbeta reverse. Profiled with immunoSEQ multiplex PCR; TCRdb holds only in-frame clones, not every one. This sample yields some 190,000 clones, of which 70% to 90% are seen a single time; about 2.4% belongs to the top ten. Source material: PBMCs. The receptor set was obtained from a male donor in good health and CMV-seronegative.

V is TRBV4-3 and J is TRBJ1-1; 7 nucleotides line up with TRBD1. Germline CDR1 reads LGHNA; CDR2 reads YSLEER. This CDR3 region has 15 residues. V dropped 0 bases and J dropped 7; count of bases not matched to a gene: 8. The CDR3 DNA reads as TGCGCCAGCAGCCAAGATCGGACAGGAATAATTGAAGCTTTCTTT. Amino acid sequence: CASSQDRTGIIEAFF.

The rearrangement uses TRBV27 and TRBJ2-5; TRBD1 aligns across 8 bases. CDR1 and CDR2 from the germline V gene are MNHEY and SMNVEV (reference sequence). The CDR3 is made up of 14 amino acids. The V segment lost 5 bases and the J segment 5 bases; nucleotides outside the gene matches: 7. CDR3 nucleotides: TGTGCCAGCAGTCACCGGACAGGGATCGAGACCCAGTACTTC. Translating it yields CASSHRTGIETQYF.

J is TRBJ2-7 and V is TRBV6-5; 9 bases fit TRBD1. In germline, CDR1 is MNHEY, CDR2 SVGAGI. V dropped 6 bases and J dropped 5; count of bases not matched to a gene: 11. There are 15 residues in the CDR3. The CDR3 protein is CASRPTGTGYDEQYF. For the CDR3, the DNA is TGTGCCAGCAGACCGACCGGGACAGGGTACGACGAGCAGTACTTC.

Here the CDR3 reads CASSQDASTRSYNEQFF. CDR3 nucleotide sequence: TGTGCCAGCAGCCAAGATGCTAGCACCCGCTCCTACAATGAGCAGTTCTTC. The chain combines TRBV4-2 with TRBJ2-1, with a weak D call TRBD2 (5 bases). V was clipped by 0 bases and J by 0 bases, with 12 bases between them. CDR1 and CDR2 (germline): LGHNA, YNFKEQ. The CDR3 spans 17 residues.

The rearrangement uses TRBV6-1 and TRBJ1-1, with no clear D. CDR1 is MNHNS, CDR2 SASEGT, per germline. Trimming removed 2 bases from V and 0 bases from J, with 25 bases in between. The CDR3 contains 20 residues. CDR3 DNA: TGTGCCAGCAGTGAACATGGGGAGGGCAGGTCGCCCCTTATGAACACTGAAGCTTTCTTT. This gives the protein CASSEHGEGRSPLMNTEAFF.

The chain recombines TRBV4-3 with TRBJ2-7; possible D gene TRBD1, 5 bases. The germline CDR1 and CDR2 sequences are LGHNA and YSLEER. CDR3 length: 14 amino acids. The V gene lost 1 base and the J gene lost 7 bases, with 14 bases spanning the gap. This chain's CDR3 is CASSQGDSSREQYF. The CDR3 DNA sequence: TGCGCCAGCAGCCAAGGAGACAGCTCGCGGGAGCAGTACTTC.

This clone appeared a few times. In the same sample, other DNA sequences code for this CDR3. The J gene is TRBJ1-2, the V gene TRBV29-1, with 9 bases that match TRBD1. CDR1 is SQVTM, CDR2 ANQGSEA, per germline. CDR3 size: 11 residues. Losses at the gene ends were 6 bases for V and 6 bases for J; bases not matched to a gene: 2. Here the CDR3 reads CSVRQGDGYTF. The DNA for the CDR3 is TGCAGCGTGAGACAGGGGGATGGCTACACCTTC. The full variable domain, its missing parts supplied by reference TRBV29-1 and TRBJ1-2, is SAVISQKPSRDICQRGTSLTIQCQVDSQVTMMFWYRQQPGQSLTLIATANQGSEATYESGFVIDKFPISRPNLTFSTLTVSNMSPEDSSIYLCSVRQGDGYTFGSGTRLTVV.

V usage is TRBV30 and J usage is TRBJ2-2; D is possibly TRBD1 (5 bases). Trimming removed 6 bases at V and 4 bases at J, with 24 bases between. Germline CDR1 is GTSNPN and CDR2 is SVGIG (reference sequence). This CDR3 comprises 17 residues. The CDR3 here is CACPRRVRAGFTGELFF. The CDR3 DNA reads TGTGCCTGCCCCCGTCGGGTCAGGGCAGGATTCACCGGGGAGCTGTTTTTT.

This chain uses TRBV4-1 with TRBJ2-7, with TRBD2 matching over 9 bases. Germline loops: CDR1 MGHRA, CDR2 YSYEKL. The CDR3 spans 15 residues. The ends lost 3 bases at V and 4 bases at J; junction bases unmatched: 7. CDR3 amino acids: CASSQIRLADYEQYF. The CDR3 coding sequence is TGCGCCAGCAGCCAGATAAGACTAGCGGATTACGAGCAGTACTTC.

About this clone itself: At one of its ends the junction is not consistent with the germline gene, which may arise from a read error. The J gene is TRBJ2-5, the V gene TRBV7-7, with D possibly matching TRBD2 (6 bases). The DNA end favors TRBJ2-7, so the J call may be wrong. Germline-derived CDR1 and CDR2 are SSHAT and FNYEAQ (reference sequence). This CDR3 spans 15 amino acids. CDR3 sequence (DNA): TGTGCTAGCAGTCTACTGGGGGGAGGTTCCTACGAGCAGTACTTC. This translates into CASSLLGGGSYEQYF.

The CDR3 region is CASSQDRDLREQYF. CDR3 in DNA: TGTGCCAGCAGCCAAGATCGCGACTTGCGCGAGCAGTACTTC. This rearrangement joins TRBV4-2 to TRBJ2-7; D unclear. There are 14 residues in the CDR3. With 0 bases removed from V and 6 bases from J, the gap between germline ends came to 12 bases. The germline V gene has CDR1 LGHNA and CDR2 YNFKEQ.

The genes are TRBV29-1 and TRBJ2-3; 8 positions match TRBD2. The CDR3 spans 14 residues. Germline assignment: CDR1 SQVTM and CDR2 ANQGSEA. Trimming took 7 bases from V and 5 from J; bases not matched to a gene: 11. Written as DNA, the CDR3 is TGCAGCGGGAGACTAGCGAGTGGGTTAGATACGCAGTATTTT. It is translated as CSGRLASGLDTQYF.

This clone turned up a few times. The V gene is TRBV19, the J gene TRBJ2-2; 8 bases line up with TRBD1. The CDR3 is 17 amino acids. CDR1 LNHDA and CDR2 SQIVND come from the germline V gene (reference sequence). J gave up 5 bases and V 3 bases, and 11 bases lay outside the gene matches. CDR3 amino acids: CASSIISTGVATGELFF. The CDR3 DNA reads TGTGCCAGTAGTATCATATCGACAGGGGTGGCAACCGGGGAGCTGTTTTTT.

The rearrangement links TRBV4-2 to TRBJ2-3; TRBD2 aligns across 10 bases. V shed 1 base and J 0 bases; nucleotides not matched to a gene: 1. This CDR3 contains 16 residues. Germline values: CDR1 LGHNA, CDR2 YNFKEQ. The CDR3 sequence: CASSQASGGSTDTQYF. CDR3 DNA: TGTGCCAGCAGCCAAGCTAGCGGGGGTAGCACAGATACGCAGTATTTT.

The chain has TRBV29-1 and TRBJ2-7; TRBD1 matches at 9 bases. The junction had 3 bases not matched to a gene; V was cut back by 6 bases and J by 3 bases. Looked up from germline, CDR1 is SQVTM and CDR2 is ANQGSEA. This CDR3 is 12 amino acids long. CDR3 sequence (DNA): TGCAGCGTAGGACAGGGGATCTACGAGCAGTACTTC. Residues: CSVGQGIYEQYF.

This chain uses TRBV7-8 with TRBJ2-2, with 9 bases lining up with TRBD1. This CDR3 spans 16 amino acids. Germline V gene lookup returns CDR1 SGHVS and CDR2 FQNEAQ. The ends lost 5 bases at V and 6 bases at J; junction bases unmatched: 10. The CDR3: CASSKPRDREAGELFF. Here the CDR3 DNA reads TGTGCCAGCAGCAAACCGAGGGACAGGGAGGCCGGGGAGCTGTTTTTT.

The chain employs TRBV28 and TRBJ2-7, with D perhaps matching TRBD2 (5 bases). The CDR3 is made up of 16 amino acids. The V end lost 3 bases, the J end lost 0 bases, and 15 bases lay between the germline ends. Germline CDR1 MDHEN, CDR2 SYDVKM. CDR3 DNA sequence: TGTGCCAGCAGTTTCAGGCCCCGGGGTTTCTCCTACGAGCAGTACTTC. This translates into CASSFRPRGFSYEQYF. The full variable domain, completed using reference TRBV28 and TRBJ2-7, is DVKVTQSSRYLVKRTGEKVFLECVQDMDHENMFWYRQDPGLGLRLIYFSYDVKMKEKGDIPEGYSVSREKKERFSLILESASTNQTSMYLCASSFRPRGFSYEQYFGPGTRLTVT.

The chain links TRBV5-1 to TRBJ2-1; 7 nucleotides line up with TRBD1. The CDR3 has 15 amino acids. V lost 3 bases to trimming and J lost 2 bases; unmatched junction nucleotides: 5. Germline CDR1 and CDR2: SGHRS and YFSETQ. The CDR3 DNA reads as TGCGCCAGCAGCTCTAGGACAGGAGCCTACAATGAGCAGTTCTTC. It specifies CASSSRTGAYNEQFF.

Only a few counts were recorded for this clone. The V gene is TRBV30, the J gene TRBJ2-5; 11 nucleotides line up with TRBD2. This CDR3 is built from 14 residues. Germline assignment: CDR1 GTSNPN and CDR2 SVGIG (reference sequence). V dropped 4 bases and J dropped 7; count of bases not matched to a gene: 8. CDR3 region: CAWKASGGSTTQYF. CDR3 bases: TGTGCCTGGAAGGCTAGCGGGGGGAGTACGACCCAGTACTTC.

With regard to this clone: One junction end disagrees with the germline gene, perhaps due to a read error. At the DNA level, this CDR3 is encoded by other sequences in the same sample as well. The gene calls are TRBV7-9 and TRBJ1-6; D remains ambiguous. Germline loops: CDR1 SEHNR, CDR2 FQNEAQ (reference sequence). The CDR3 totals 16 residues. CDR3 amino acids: CASSLNLPGNNSPLHF. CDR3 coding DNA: TGCGCCAGCAGCTTAAATCTGCCAGGAAATAATTCACCCCTCCACTTT.

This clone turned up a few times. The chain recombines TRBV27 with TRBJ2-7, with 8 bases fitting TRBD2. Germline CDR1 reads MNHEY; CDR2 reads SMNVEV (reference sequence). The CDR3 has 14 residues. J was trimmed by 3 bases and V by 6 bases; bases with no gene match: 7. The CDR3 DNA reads TGTGCCAGCAGGGGGGACGGGAGGGGCTACGAGCAGTACTTC. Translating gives CASRGDGRGYEQYF.

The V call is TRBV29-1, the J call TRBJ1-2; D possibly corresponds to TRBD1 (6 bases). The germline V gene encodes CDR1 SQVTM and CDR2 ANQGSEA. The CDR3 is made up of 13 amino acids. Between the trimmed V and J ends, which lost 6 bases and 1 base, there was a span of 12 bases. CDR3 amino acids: CSVRDNLNYGYTF. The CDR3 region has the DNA TGCAGCGTACGGGACAACCTTAACTATGGCTACACCTTC.

The CDR3, as DNA: TGCAGCGTTGAAGCCACCGGGACAGGGGATAGTTGCCCCCTCCACTTT. Translation: CSVEATGTGDSCPLHF. This sequence joins TRBV29-1 and TRBJ1-6; 10 bases line up with TRBD1. The CDR3 covers 16 residues. From germline, CDR1 is SQVTM and CDR2 ANQGSEA. Trimming cost V 1 base and J 13 bases; bases outside gene matches: 13.